These T cell receptor beta chains were read from a single sample in a study of shared clonotypes between healthy human individuals. Some clones are missing from TCRdb's copy, which holds only in-frame ones; the method was immunoSEQ multiplex PCR. The data contain around 2,000,000 clones, 85% to 95% of them singletons. Sample: naive CD8+ T cells sorted from blood. Receptors originate from a man aged 18 to 35 in good health. The CDR3 runs from the conserved cysteine through the conserved F or W. The D gene is left open where the match is weak. The size entry is marked missing in some rows and otherwise reads once, few, many or a size class.

CDR3nt,CDR3aa,v_gene,abundance,j_gene,d_gene
TGTGCCAGCAGTTACTCTGAAGGGGACAGGGGCTACGAGCAGTACTTC,CASSYSEGDRGYEQYF,TRBV6-6,once,TRBJ2-7,TRBD1
TGTGCCAGCAGTTACTCGCAGAGCGGTGAGCAGTTCTTC,CASSYSQSGEQFF,TRBV6-6,-,TRBJ2-1,-
TGCGCCAGCAGTGACGGGGCGGGAGGGCCCTACAATGAGCAGTTCTTC,CASSDGAGGPYNEQFF,TRBV10-1,-,TRBJ2-1,TRBD2
TGTGCCAGCAGCCCCCCGGACAGGGCCTACGAGCAGTACTTC,CASSPPDRAYEQYF,TRBV5-4,-,TRBJ2-7,TRBD1
TGTGCCAGCAGCGAAGGGAGTACCCTCAATGAGCAGTTCTTC,CASSEGSTLNEQFF,TRBV6-5,-,TRBJ2-1,-
TGCGCCAGCAGCCAAGACCACATCGGGTACGAGCAGTACTTC,CASSQDHIGYEQYF,TRBV4-3,-,TRBJ2-7,-
TGTGCCGGTTGGGGGAGGGTTAATGAAAAACTGTTTTTT,CAGWGRVNEKLFF,TRBV6-1,-,TRBJ1-4,-
TGTGCCACCAGTAGACAGGGGGCTCTAGGGTCACCCCTCCACTTT,CATSRQGALGSPLHF,TRBV10-3,-,TRBJ1-6,TRBD1
TGCGCCAGCAGCCAAGATTGGGGGGATATTGAAGCTTTCTTT,CASSQDWGDIEAFF,TRBV4-1,few,TRBJ1-1,-
TGTGCCAGCAGTGAGTTGGCAGGATTTTATAGCAATCAGCCCCAGCATTTT,CASSELAGFYSNQPQHF,TRBV2,-,TRBJ1-5,-
TGTGCCAGCAGCAGAGAGGCAGGGCCTCACAATGAGCAGTTCTTC,CASSREAGPHNEQFF,TRBV11-2,-,TRBJ2-1,-
TGTGCCAGCAGCCAAGATTTTATCTATTCGTACCAAGAGACCCAGTACTTC,CASSQDFIYSYQETQYF,TRBV4-2,-,TRBJ2-5,-
TGCGCCAGCAGTAAAGGAGGGGGACAGGGGCCCGACCGCGAGCAGTACTTC,CASSKGGGQGPDREQYF,TRBV23-1,once,TRBJ2-7,TRBD1
TGTGCCAGCAAGGAACAGGGGGGGACAGATACGCAGTATTTT,CASKEQGGTDTQYF,TRBV2,-,TRBJ2-3,-
TGTGCCAGCAGCGTAGCATGGGGATCGGATGAAAAACTGTTTTTT,CASSVAWGSDEKLFF,TRBV9,-,TRBJ1-4,-
TGTGCCAGCAGCTTAGGGCAGGGGGCCTACGAGCAGTACTTC,CASSLGQGAYEQYF,TRBV7-2,few,TRBJ2-7,TRBD1
TGCGCCAGCAGCTTGGACCCGGGACTCGGAAACACCATATATTTT,CASSLDPGLGNTIYF,TRBV5-1,-,TRBJ1-3,-
TGTGCCAGCAGCTTCGAGACAGGGCTTGGAGAAAAACTGTTTTTT,CASSFETGLGEKLFF,TRBV11-3,-,TRBJ1-4,TRBD1
TGTGCCAGCAGCTTCAGCGGGAGTTGGGATACGCAGTATTTT,CASSFSGSWDTQYF,TRBV9,-,TRBJ2-3,TRBD2
TGTGCCAGCAGCTCTGACAGGGCCGACGAGCAGTACTTC,CASSSDRADEQYF,TRBV7-9,-,TRBJ2-7,TRBD1
TGTGCCAGCAGTGAACTCGGAGCTAGCGTCGCCTACGAGCAGTACTTC,CASSELGASVAYEQYF,TRBV2,once,TRBJ2-7,-
TGTGCCAGCAGCCAAGGGAGCGATCACACAGATACGCAGTATTTT,CASSQGSDHTDTQYF,TRBV14,-,TRBJ2-3,-
TGTGCCAGCAGTGAATCGACGGGAGGGTACGAGCAGTACTTC,CASSESTGGYEQYF,TRBV6-1,-,TRBJ2-7,TRBD2
TGTGCCAGCAGCGCGGACCCACACATCTACGAGCAGTACTTC,CASSADPHIYEQYF,TRBV7-2,-,TRBJ2-7,-
TGTGCCATCAGTGAGGCGTCTGTGGCTAGCGGGTACTCTAGTACAGATACGCAGTATTTT,CAISEASVASGYSSTDTQYF,TRBV10-3,-,TRBJ2-3,TRBD2
TGTGCCAGCAGTTTGTATTTCGGGGCCCCCGCCGACGGCTACACCTTC,CASSLYFGAPADGYTF,TRBV27,-,TRBJ1-2,-
TGTGCCAGCAGAATTAGCGGGAGTGGGGACGAGCAGTACTTC,CASRISGSGDEQYF,TRBV2,-,TRBJ2-7,TRBD2
TGTGCCAGTAGTATAGGGGCCTTCAATGAGCAGTTCTTC,CASSIGAFNEQFF,TRBV19,-,TRBJ2-1,-
TGTGCCAGCAGTGAAGGGCACGAGCAGTACTTC,CASSEGHEQYF,TRBV25-1,-,TRBJ2-7,-
TGTGCCAGCAGCCCAATGGGCATTGAGCAGTTCTTC,CASSPMGIEQFF,TRBV9,-,TRBJ2-1,-
TGCGCCAGCAGCCAACTACTAGCGGGGAAGCAGTTCTTC,CASSQLLAGKQFF,TRBV4-1,-,TRBJ2-1,TRBD2
TGTGCCATCAGTGAAGGGACGAAAGGCTACGAGCAGTACTTC,CAISEGTKGYEQYF,TRBV10-3,-,TRBJ2-7,-
TGTGCCAGCAGCTTAGCCAAGGGCCCCTACAATGAGCAGTTCTTC,CASSLAKGPYNEQFF,TRBV7-6,-,TRBJ2-1,-
TGTGCCAGCACCCCAGGACAGGGAAATCAGCCCCAGCATTTT,CASTPGQGNQPQHF,TRBV28,-,TRBJ1-5,TRBD1
TGTGCCAGCAGCTTAATTTGGTGGACAGGCGACACCGGGGAGCTGTTTTTT,CASSLIWWTGDTGELFF,TRBV7-9,-,TRBJ2-2,TRBD1
TGTGCCAGCAGCCCCCTAATGGCGGGAGGGCCCGACAATGAGCAGTTCTTC,CASSPLMAGGPDNEQFF,TRBV7-9,-,TRBJ2-1,TRBD2
TGTGCCAGCAGCGGGACCGGGACTAGCGGCTACGAGCAGTACTTC,CASSGTGTSGYEQYF,TRBV9,-,TRBJ2-7,TRBD2
TGCAGCGTCGAGGGGACTAGCGGGGGCTACGAGCAGTACTTC,CSVEGTSGGYEQYF,TRBV29-1,-,TRBJ2-7,TRBD2
TGCGCCAGCAGCGAAGGGGCCCGGGACAGGGGGCCCGATCAGCCCCAGCATTTT,CASSEGARDRGPDQPQHF,TRBV4-1,once,TRBJ1-5,TRBD1
TGCGCCAGCAGCTTGGGGGTGGGGTACAATGAGCAGTTCTTC,CASSLGVGYNEQFF,TRBV5-1,-,TRBJ2-1,-
TGTGCCAGCAGCATCGGGCTGGCCGAATCCTACGAGCAGTACTTC,CASSIGLAESYEQYF,TRBV9,-,TRBJ2-7,-
TGTGCCAGCAGATCTACAGGGGGCACTGGTGAAGAAGAGACCCAGTACTTC,CASRSTGGTGEEETQYF,TRBV28,once,TRBJ2-5,TRBD1